One T cell receptor beta chain is described in this entry. This clonotype was counted a few times. No antigen is known for it. Base qualities were left out, and no much larger clone turns up one base away. These data belong to a study of healthy donors' naive CD4 and CD8 T cells (dated by TCRdb to 2013 to 2016). Broadly, across the study: Donors were chosen to span three age groups (20-25, 40-50 and 60-70 years, several each), with mean age roughly 45 and half female. The donors were HLA-typed by sequencing at HLA-A, -B, -C, -DRB1, -DQB1 and -DPB1, using the SBTexcellerator protocol, an ABI3130xl analyzer and SBTengine software. Peripheral blood mononuclear cells were collected from some 20 healthy, unrelated individuals. For TCR alpha, a new primer set was designed to cover all functional IMGT alpha gene variants, and the remainder of the protocol was kept the same as the beta-chain workflow. To examine how TCR variation is linked to lineage commitment, the study sequenced rearranged TCR alpha and beta chains from naive CD4+ and CD8+ T cells.

Looking up the germline V gene (reference sequence) yields CDR1 MNHEY and CDR2 SMNVEV. Reading from cysteine to phenylalanine, the CDR3 counts 13 amino acids. The CDR3 DNA has 39 bases and is translated from base 1. Trimming takes 1 base from V and 4 bases from J, and the germline ends sit 7 bases apart. Sequencing used a 454 GS FLX Titanium. A previously published linear amplification protocol was used to build the TCR libraries, starting from around 550 ng of total RNA. Sequencing was carried out on the Roche/454 Genome Sequencer using Titanium chemistry. Under the source paper's analysis protocol: 78,498 rearranged TCR alpha transcripts were sequenced from about 5 of the healthy donors. Unique TCR clonotypes were defined by the CDR3 junction under IMGT nomenclature, and duplicate transcripts were removed. Using logistic regression in R 2.13.0, the researchers modeled CD4 versus CD8 status as a function of V and J genes, with an adjustment for donor effects and a Bonferroni correction for multiple testing. TCRdb applied fastp at Q25 and MiXCR to the public reads, then kept only in-frame beta chains. Rows are unified per CDR3 protein, each entry keeping the most common DNA and genes. The V and J calls follow TCRdb's processing rather than the paper's. This sample has 200,000 or so distinct CDR3 sequences in its table, and 74% of those were observed once. The ten biggest clones cover 2% to 2.5% of the sample.

Cells with a CD4+CD8-CD45RO-CD45RA+ profile were isolated by FACS and defined as naive CD4+ T cells, and those with a CD8+CD4-CD45RA+CD27bright profile were defined as naive CD8+ T cells. The antibodies used for sorting targeted CD4 (RPA-T4), CD8 (SK1), CD27 (O323), CD45RA (HI100) and CD45RO (UCHL1). The study at large found these results: Possible repertoire bias from homeostatic proliferation of naive T cells was not directly addressed. Because the alpha and beta chains were sequenced in bulk, pairing them was not possible, and so effects of the combined chains went unevaluated. Around 13% of the variance in CD4/CD8 propensity appeared to be explained jointly by V genes, J genes and CDR3 charge, in a largely additive manner. In both chains, CD4+ lineage was linked to a positively charged CDR3, whereas CD8+ lineage was linked to a negatively charged CDR3. Most V and J gene segments were reportedly biased between naive CD4+ and CD8+ cells, consistently across donors and independent of HLA genotype.

This TCR came from a pool of human donors in good health; the sample pools cells from several healthy donors. The sequenced sample was naive CD4+ and CD8+ T cells sorted from blood, pooled from several donors. The sample's cell subset or site label, in plain terms: FACS-sorted naive CD4+ (CD45RO-CD45RA+) and naive CD8+ (CD45RA+CD27bright) T cells. The sequence joins TRBV27 to TRBJ1-1; TRBD1 might be the D gene, on 5 matching bases. The nucleotide sequence reads as follows: TGTGCCAGCAGTTTATTACAGGCCACTGAAGCTTTCTTT. Its translation reads: CASSLLQATEAFF.